The rows below give T cell receptor beta chains drawn from one sample of a study of blood T cell repertoires in COVID-19. Sequenced by immunoSEQ multiplex PCR; TCRdb stores in-frame clones only, minus some. The sample has approximately 480,000 clones, around 90% seen once. Sequencing input: PBMCs or T cells enriched from blood (not recorded which). The receptors were gathered from a woman younger than 35 who had recovered from COVID-19. Each CDR3 is given with its conserved first and last residue. D genes are given only for firm matches. Part of the rows lack a size; the others show once, few, many or a class for expanded clones.

clone_size | j_call | d_call | v_call | cdr3_nt | cdr3_aa
. | TRBJ2-2 | . | TRBV11-3 | TGTGCCAGCAGCTTGGGGGCGGACACCGGGGAGCTGTTTTTT | CASSLGADTGELFF
. | TRBJ2-7 | . | TRBV5-1 | TGCGCCAGCAGCTTGGTTACGGCCTACGAGCAGTACTTC | CASSLVTAYEQYF
. | TRBJ1-1 | . | TRBV28 | TGTGCCAGCGGCCCCGCGGACTTCTCGAACACTGAAGCTTTCTTT | CASGPADFSNTEAFF
. | TRBJ2-5 | . | TRBV6-1 | TGTGCCAGCAGTGAAAGTCGAGGGGAGGCAGAGACCCAGTACTTC | CASSESRGEAETQYF
. | TRBJ1-2 | TRBD1 | TRBV7-9 | TGTGCCAGCAGCCTACTGACAGGGGGGGATGAGGGCTACACCTTC | CASSLLTGGDEGYTF
. | TRBJ1-1 | . | TRBV10-1 | TGCGCCAGCAGTCAATATACGACGGGGAACACTGAAGCTTTCTTT | CASSQYTTGNTEAFF
. | TRBJ1-6 | TRBD1 | TRBV30 | TGTGCCTGGAGTCAGGGACAGGGGATCTATAATTCACCCCTCCACTTT | CAWSQGQGIYNSPLHF
. | TRBJ2-1 | TRBD2 | TRBV30 | TGTGCCTGGAGTCGTAGCGGGGGGGCAAATGAGCAGTTCTTC | CAWSRSGGANEQFF
few | TRBJ1-6 | TRBD1 | TRBV30 | TGTGCCTGGAGTCCACCCGGGACAGGGTATTTATCACCCCTCCACTTT | CAWSPPGTGYLSPLHF
. | TRBJ2-4 | . | TRBV18 | TGTGCCAGCTCACCGGGGGGGCCGGACATTCAGTACTTC | CASSPGGPDIQYF
. | TRBJ2-1 | TRBD2 | TRBV9 | TGTGCCAGCAGCAATAGCGGGGGATACAATGAGCAGTTCTTC | CASSNSGGYNEQFF
. | TRBJ1-1 | . | TRBV28 | TGTGCCAGCAGTTTATCCAGGGCGAACACTGAAGCTTTCTTT | CASSLSRANTEAFF
. | TRBJ1-2 | . | TRBV19 | TGTGCCAGTAGTATAACAGACTATGGCTACACCTTC | CASSITDYGYTF
once | TRBJ1-6 | TRBD1 | TRBV7-2 | TGTGCCAGCAGCTTGACAGGGCTAATCGATTCACCCCTCCACTTT | CASSLTGLIDSPLHF